These 5 T cell receptor beta chains originate from one sample sequenced in a study of blood T cell repertoires in COVID-19. TCRdb's table, derived via immunoSEQ multiplex PCR, lists solely in-frame clones and lacks some. The table includes 140,000 to 150,000 clones, around 82% detected once. The sequenced sample consisted of peripheral blood. The receptors were sampled from a man between 60 and 75 years old with acute or convalescent COVID-19.

V is TRBV6-6 and J is TRBJ1-5; TRBD1 is a possible D gene (6 bases). The CDR3 consists of 15 residues. V shed 7 bases and J shed 6 bases, with 19 bases lying between them. From germline, CDR1 is MNHNY and CDR2 SVGAGI (reference sequence). The CDR3 DNA is TGTGCCAGCACTCAAAGACGGGGGGGCGGTCAGCCCCAGCATTTT. Amino acids: CASTQRRGGGQPQHF.

This chain joins TRBV28 and TRBJ1-5; D is unclear. The germline gives CDR1 MDHEN, CDR2 SYDVKM. There are 13 residues in the CDR3. The V end was cut by 4 bases, the J end by 7 bases, with 11 bases between. CDR3 nucleotide sequence: TGTGCCAGCAGTTCGGCGGAGTTACAGCCCCAGCATTTT. This encodes CASSSAELQPQHF. Together with reference TRBV28 and TRBJ1-5, the CDR3 gives the full variable domain: DVKVTQSSRYLVKRTGEKVFLECVQDMDHENMFWYRQDPGLGLRLIYFSYDVKMKEKGDIPEGYSVSREKKERFSLILESASTNQTSMYLCASSSAELQPQHFGDGTRLSIL.

The V gene is TRBV6-1, the J gene TRBJ2-1, with 15 nucleotides matching TRBD2. Germline-derived CDR1 and CDR2 are MNHNS and SASEGT. The CDR3 extends over 15 amino acids. With V trimmed by 3 bases and J by 9 bases, 3 bases remained unmatched. The CDR3 sequence is CASSDGLAGGGEQFF. CDR3 nucleotide sequence: TGTGCCAGCAGTGACGGACTAGCGGGAGGGGGTGAGCAGTTCTTC.

This clone was observed a handful of times. The chain recombines TRBV7-9 with TRBJ2-3; perhaps TRBD1 as D (6 bases). The CDR3 is 13 residues long. CDR1 is SEHNR, CDR2 FQNEAQ, per germline (reference sequence). V was shortened by 8 bases and J by 3 bases, with 12 bases between the two germline ends. Here the CDR3 DNA reads TGTGCCAGCGGACAGCTATATACAGATACGCAGTATTTT. Amino acid sequence: CASGQLYTDTQYF.

V and J are TRBV4-1 and TRBJ1-3, with a weak D call TRBD1 (5 bases). The ends were cut back, 0 bases at V and 0 bases at J, with 12 bases in the middle. Germline assignment: CDR1 MGHRA and CDR2 YSYEKL. This CDR3 is 17 amino acids long. The CDR3 loop reads CASSQELAGSSGNTIYF. The CDR3 nucleotides are TGCGCCAGCAGCCAAGAGCTGGCAGGGTCCTCTGGAAACACCATATATTTT.